Presented here are 2 T cell receptor beta chains from one specimen sequenced in a study of OX40 agonist ivuxolimab in advanced cancers. The repertoire was sequenced with immunoSEQ multiplex PCR; TCRdb's copy has only in-frame clones and lacks some. Here the sample spans some 45,000 clones, approximately 86% being singletons. The material was CD4+ or CD8+ T cells sorted from blood, obtained in a trial of the OX40 agonist ivuxolimab. Every receptor here comes from an adult with an advanced solid tumor such as melanoma, head and neck, liver or kidney cancer.

V usage is TRBV6-5 and J usage is TRBJ2-5; TRBD2 agrees at 9 bases. The CDR3 is made up of 15 amino acids. From germline, CDR1 is MNHEY and CDR2 SVGAGI. Trimming cost V 11 bases and J 5 bases; bases outside gene matches: 15. This CDR3 reads CAAGTSRGAGETQYF. CDR3 DNA: TGTGCCGCCGGGACTAGCAGGGGGGCGGGGGAGACCCAGTACTTC.

CDR3 protein: CASSLSSGGGETQYF. The CDR3, as DNA: TGTGCCAGCAGCTTAAGCTCCGGGGGAGGAGAGACCCAGTACTTC. This chain joins TRBV7-2 and TRBJ2-5; tentatively, D is TRBD2 (6 bases). The V gene lost 2 bases and the J gene lost 4 bases, with 14 bases spanning the gap. The germline V gene encodes CDR1 SGHTA and CDR2 FQGNSA. This CDR3 contains 15 residues.